Listed below are T cell receptor beta chains from one sample, sequenced in a study of T cells in Graves' hyperthyroidism and ophthalmopathy. TCRdb fed the multiplex PCR reads into MiXCR, producing one record per CDR3 protein. The sample has some 760,000 distinct CDR3 sequences, roughly 15% seen once; the top ten hold roughly a tenth. The material sequenced was blood. The receptor set was obtained from a woman younger than 35 with Graves' hyperthyroidism. Both conserved end residues are part of each CDR3. D genes are given only for firm matches. Clone size is given for some rows only: seen once, a few or many times, or a class if the clone is expanded.

-,TRBV4-3,few,TRBJ2-7,TGCGCCAGCAGCCAAGAGAGAGCGTCCCCTCTCTACGAGCAGTACTTC,CASSQERASPLYEQYF
TRBD2,TRBV7-2,many,TRBJ2-7,TGTGCCAGCAGCTTAGGGACTAGCGGGAGCGGCGAGCAGTACTTC,CASSLGTSGSGEQYF
TRBD1,TRBV13,many,TRBJ1-2,TGTGCCAGCAGCCCCTGGACAGGGGGCTATGGCTACACCTTC,CASSPWTGGYGYTF
-,TRBV7-3,-,TRBJ2-7,TGTGCCAGCAGCTTAGGCGGAGGAAACTCCTACGAGCAGTACTTC,CASSLGGGNSYEQYF
TRBD1,TRBV28,many,TRBJ2-7,TGTGCCAGCAGTGTCACAGGGGCCACCCAATACGAGCAGTACTTC,CASSVTGATQYEQYF
-,TRBV28,many,TRBJ2-7,TGTGCCAGCAGTTTGTCGATCGGCAGAGGGGACGAATCCTACGAGCAGTACTTC,CASSLSIGRGDESYEQYF
TRBD1,TRBV6-1,few,TRBJ1-2,TGTGCCAGCAGTTCAAGGACAGGGGGTCCTTATGGCTACACCTTC,CASSSRTGGPYGYTF
TRBD2,TRBV11-2,many,TRBJ2-5,TGTGCCAGCAGAAAAGTGGAACTAGCGGGCGCCCGGGGGCTCCAAGAGACCCAGTACTTC,CASRKVELAGARGLQETQYF
TRBD1,TRBV20-1,many,TRBJ2-7,TGCAGTGCCAGGCCGGGACAGGGTTTCTCCTACGAGCAGTACTTC,CSARPGQGFSYEQYF
-,TRBV20-1,many,TRBJ1-6,TGCAGTGCTAGAGATTTGGAAGGGAGTAATTCACCCCTCCACTTT,CSARDLEGSNSPLHF
-,TRBV6-2/TRBV6-3,many,TRBJ1-5,TGTGCCAGCAGTTACGGGGGTGGTTTGACTTATAGCAATCAGCCCCAGCATTTT,CASSYGGGLTYSNQPQHF
TRBD1,TRBV11-1,-,TRBJ1-2,TGTGCCAGCGGTTCTCAACAGGGGGCCTATGGCTACACCTTC,CASGSQQGAYGYTF
-,TRBV20-1,-,TRBJ2-1,TGCAGTGCTCCCCGCGACACCCGCCGCAATGAGCAGTTCTTC,CSAPRDTRRNEQFF
-,TRBV5-1,few,TRBJ2-2,TGCGCCAGCAACCAGGCAGGGCGGCTAGGGGAGCTGTTTTTT,CASNQAGRLGELFF
TRBD1,TRBV6-5,-,TRBJ1-2,TGTGCCAGCAGTTACCGTTCGGGACAGTCTAACTATGGCTACACCTTC,CASSYRSGQSNYGYTF
-,TRBV6-2/TRBV6-3,many,TRBJ2-7,TGTGCCAGCGACCATGGACAGCTCTACGAGCAGTACTTC,CASDHGQLYEQYF
-,TRBV11-3,-,TRBJ2-1,TGTGCCAGCAGTCGGGTCCTCTCCAGCCCCTACAATGAGCAGTTCTTC,CASSRVLSSPYNEQFF
-,TRBV7-9,-,TRBJ1-4,TGTGCCAGCAGCTTACGGACAGAAAAACTGTTTTTT,CASSLRTEKLFF
-,TRBV15,many,TRBJ1-5,TGTGCCACCGGCATCAGGGGAGCAGGCAATCAGCCCCAGCATTTT,CATGIRGAGNQPQHF
-,TRBV6-5,-,TRBJ1-1,TGTGCCAGCAGTTACTCGGTAAACAGGGAAGCTTTCTTT,CASSYSVNREAFF
TRBD1,TRBV4-3,-,TRBJ1-5,TGCGCCAGCAGCCAAGACCGGACAGGATATCAGCCCCAGCATTTT,CASSQDRTGYQPQHF
-,TRBV30,few,TRBJ2-7,TGTGCCTGGAGTGTACTACGGGGGGCCGAGCAGTACTTC,CAWSVLRGAEQYF
-,TRBV28,few,TRBJ2-4,TGTGCCAGCAGTTTATCAATACTCCAGACTGGGGGTAAAAACATTCAGTACTTC,CASSLSILQTGGKNIQYF
-,TRBV11-3,few,TRBJ1-4,TGTGCCAGCAGTCAACAGCCAGGGGCGCGTGAAAAACTGTTTTTT,CASSQQPGAREKLFF
TRBD1,TRBV4-2,-,TRBJ2-7,TGTGCCAGCAGCTGGAAGGCCGGGACAGGGAATCCCTACGAGCAGTACTTC,CASSWKAGTGNPYEQYF
TRBD1,TRBV5-1,-,TRBJ1-1,TGCGCCAGCAGCTTGGGGGGACAGGGTGGTGTGAACACTGAAGCTTTCTTT,CASSLGGQGGVNTEAFF
-,TRBV19,-,TRBJ1-5,TGTGCCAGTCAAGACAGAGCTAATAGCAATCAGCCCCAGCATTTT,CASQDRANSNQPQHF
-,TRBV29-1,few,TRBJ1-2,TGCAGCGTCCTTGAACAAGGGGAGGATGGCTACACCTTC,CSVLEQGEDGYTF
-,TRBV27,-,TRBJ2-5,TGTGCCAGCAGTCCCCTCCGGGTAGAATTCCAAGAGACCCAGTACTTC,CASSPLRVEFQETQYF
TRBD2,TRBV20-1,-,TRBJ2-7,TGCAGTGCTAGAGATATACTAGCGGACTCCTACGAGCAGTACTTC,CSARDILADSYEQYF
-,TRBV12-3/TRBV12-4,-,TRBJ1-3,TGTGCCAGCAGTCACGCGATCGGGGTTGGGGGCTCTGGAAACACCATATATTTT,CASSHAIGVGGSGNTIYF
-,TRBV5-1,many,TRBJ1-1,TGCGCCAGCAGCTTGGGGCCCACGAACACTGAAGCTTTCTTT,CASSLGPTNTEAFF
TRBD2,TRBV9,-,TRBJ2-1,TGTGCCAGCAGCGGAGACCCAACTAGCGGGAAACCCTACAATGAGCAGTTCTTC,CASSGDPTSGKPYNEQFF
-,TRBV6-2/TRBV6-3,many,TRBJ1-1,TGTGCCAGCAGTTACCCCTGGGCGTACACTGAAGCTTTCTTT,CASSYPWAYTEAFF
-,TRBV11-2,many,TRBJ1-6,TGTGCCAGCAGCCTCCAGGGCTCCTATAATTCACCCCTCCACTTT,CASSLQGSYNSPLHF
TRBD2,TRBV6-1,few,TRBJ2-7,TGTGCCAGCAGTGTATCCGGGACTAGCGGGAGTAAGTCCTACGAGCAGTACTTC,CASSVSGTSGSKSYEQYF
TRBD1,TRBV10-3,many,TRBJ1-5,TGTGCCATCAGTGACCCTGGGGGGACAGGCAATCAGCCCCAGCATTTT,CAISDPGGTGNQPQHF
-,TRBV7-9,many,TRBJ2-3,TGTGCCAGCCCGGGGACCACAGATACGCAGTATTTT,CASPGTTDTQYF
-,TRBV6-5,-,TRBJ2-7,TGTGCCAGCAGTTACATCGAGGGCTGGGAGCAGTACTTC,CASSYIEGWEQYF
-,TRBV7-9,-,TRBJ2-3,TGTGCCAGCAGCTTGGGGGGCCCGGGGCAGTATTTT,CASSLGGPGQYF
-,TRBV10-3,few,TRBJ1-4,TGTGCCATCAGCCAGGGGTCGACTAATGAAAAACTGTTTTTT,CAISQGSTNEKLFF
-,TRBV5-1,-,TRBJ2-2,TGCGCCAGCAGCGGAGATTCCAGCACCGGGGAGCTGTTTTTT,CASSGDSSTGELFF
TRBD1,TRBV6-2/TRBV6-3,few,TRBJ2-2,TGTGCCAGCAAAAGACAGGGACCCTTAACCGGGGAGCTGTTTTTT,CASKRQGPLTGELFF
TRBD1,TRBV20-1,-,TRBJ2-7,TGCAGTGCTCGGGACAGGAGGGCCTATTACGAGCAGTACTTC,CSARDRRAYYEQYF
-,TRBV5-1,few,TRBJ1-3,TGCGCCAGCAGCCTCGCCGGAACTGGAAACACCATATATTTT,CASSLAGTGNTIYF